Listed below are T cell receptor beta chains from one sample, sequenced in a study of PD-1 blockade in classical Hodgkin lymphoma. Sequencing was performed with immunoSEQ multiplex PCR; in TCRdb, only in-frame clones are kept and a portion is missing. The sample has 13,000 to 15,000 clones, 83% seen once. The specimen was peripheral blood mononuclear cells (PBMCs), collected before the second cycle of nivolumab. Source of these receptors: a human donor with classical Hodgkin lymphoma. Each CDR3 is given without its conserved first and last residue.

j_gene: TRBJ2-5
v_gene: TRBV7-9
CDR3aa: ASSPDQGRDKETQY

j_gene: TRBJ2-5
v_gene: TRBV5-1
CDR3aa: ASSLGATAGRETQY

j_gene: TRBJ2-7
v_gene: TRBV27
CDR3aa: ASSPRRGDEQY

j_gene: TRBJ1-2
v_gene: TRBV2
CDR3aa: ASSPGARGYT

j_gene: NA
v_gene: TRBV18
CDR3aa: ASSPSSVYSYEQY

j_gene: TRBJ2-3
v_gene: TRBV18
CDR3aa: ASSPETDTQY

j_gene: TRBJ2-7
v_gene: TRBV27
CDR3aa: ASSLTWDRGNSYEQY

j_gene: TRBJ1-1
v_gene: TRBV4-1
CDR3aa: ASSTGAGRNTEAF

j_gene: TRBJ1-5
v_gene: TRBV7-2
CDR3aa: ASSRDNNQPQH

j_gene: TRBJ1-1
v_gene: TRBV18
CDR3aa: ASSIGVDTEAF

j_gene: TRBJ2-1
v_gene: TRBV7-6
CDR3aa: ASSPTLGEQF

j_gene: TRBJ1-1
v_gene: TRBV5-4
CDR3aa: ASSARKTEAF

j_gene: TRBJ2-4
v_gene: TRBV4-3
CDR3aa: ASSQEIQQGVSIAKNIQY

j_gene: TRBJ1-1
v_gene: TRBV25-1
CDR3aa: ASSERTEAF

j_gene: TRBJ2-7
v_gene: TRBV27
CDR3aa: ASRAPGGRDYEQY

j_gene: TRBJ1-1
v_gene: TRBV5-6
CDR3aa: ASSHPGPGQGITNTEAF

j_gene: TRBJ1-1
v_gene: TRBV5-8
CDR3aa: ASSFSGVGEAF

j_gene: TRBJ1-2
v_gene: TRBV20-1
CDR3aa: SASGQPPSP

j_gene: TRBJ2-7
v_gene: TRBV10-3
CDR3aa: AISEYGYEQY

j_gene: TRBJ2-3
v_gene: TRBV6-1
CDR3aa: ASRKRGGADTQY

j_gene: TRBJ1-6
v_gene: TRBV11-1
CDR3aa: ASSFETFNSPLH

j_gene: TRBJ1-5
v_gene: TRBV7-2
CDR3aa: ASSLDRGLYQPQH

j_gene: TRBJ1-5
v_gene: TRBV5-8
CDR3aa: ASSLETGGNQPQH

j_gene: TRBJ2-6
v_gene: TRBV2
CDR3aa: ASSERAGANVLT

j_gene: TRBJ1-1
v_gene: TRBV7-6
CDR3aa: ASSYGANTEAF

j_gene: TRBJ2-5
v_gene: TRBV7-3
CDR3aa: ASSPGFQETQY

j_gene: TRBJ2-3
v_gene: TRBV4-3
CDR3aa: ASSQDGGVAYTDTQY

j_gene: TRBJ2-7
v_gene: TRBV7-6
CDR3aa: ASSLAPGQASYEQY

j_gene: TRBJ1-1
v_gene: TRBV7-2
CDR3aa: ASSSNRGRTEAF

j_gene: TRBJ2-5
v_gene: TRBV2
CDR3aa: ASSEIGLGGQETQY

j_gene: TRBJ1-5
v_gene: TRBV19
CDR3aa: ASNPDRRNNQPQH

j_gene: TRBJ2-7
v_gene: TRBV28
CDR3aa: ASSLEVTGRYEQY

j_gene: TRBJ1-2
v_gene: TRBV5-6
CDR3aa: ASSGLGTEYGYT

j_gene: TRBJ1-1
v_gene: TRBV18
CDR3aa: ASSSQTNRETEAF

j_gene: TRBJ1-1
v_gene: TRBV6-5
CDR3aa: ASSVGGGMNTEAF

j_gene: TRBJ1-1
v_gene: TRBV5-4
CDR3aa: ASSFDRAPRGAF

j_gene: TRBJ1-5
v_gene: TRBV9
CDR3aa: ASSVGGGRDQPQH

j_gene: TRBJ2-7
v_gene: TRBV5-8
CDR3aa: ASSLEVGDEQY

j_gene: TRBJ1-2
v_gene: TRBV4-1
CDR3aa: ASSSDSWDYGYT

j_gene: TRBJ1-1
v_gene: TRBV29-1
CDR3aa: SVGDERGAF

j_gene: TRBJ2-5
v_gene: TRBV29-1
CDR3aa: SVHRRGGGRETQY

j_gene: TRBJ1-1
v_gene: TRBV5-4
CDR3aa: ASSGRTVENTEAF

j_gene: TRBJ2-1
v_gene: TRBV10-2
CDR3aa: ASSANLLSTNEQF

j_gene: TRBJ2-3
v_gene: TRBV7-9
CDR3aa: ASSLDGSTDTQY

j_gene: TRBJ2-4
v_gene: TRBV5-1
CDR3aa: ASSLSRTGTFDIQY

j_gene: TRBJ2-3
v_gene: TRBV5-4
CDR3aa: ASSLRDLSTDTQY

j_gene: TRBJ1-2
v_gene: TRBV11-2
CDR3aa: ASSYQGLGGYT

j_gene: TRBJ2-7
v_gene: TRBV23-1
CDR3aa: ASSQSVSLSDLSSLFSEQY

j_gene: TRBJ2-1
v_gene: TRBV13
CDR3aa: ASSPHRGGEQF

j_gene: TRBJ2-2
v_gene: TRBV7-7
CDR3aa: ASSLNRAGDTGELF